The present T cell receptor (beta chain) was sequenced within a study of blood T cell repertoires in COVID-19. This table comes from immunoSEQ multiplex PCR, and its TCRdb copy is limited to in-frame clones, with some not included. Found here are about 170,000 clones, 86% of them singletons; the top ten hold under 3.5%. CDR3 length equals 15 residues. Per germline, CDR1 SGHRS and CDR2 YFSETQ. V was shortened by 1 base and J by 2 bases, with 10 bases between the two germline ends. The chain links TRBV5-1 to TRBJ1-5, with TRBD1 as a possible D gene (5 bases). The specimen sequenced was peripheral blood. The receptor was isolated from a man aged 70-80 years with acute or convalescent COVID-19. For the CDR3, the DNA is TGCGCCAGCAGCTTGCTAGGGGAGGGCAATCAGCCCCAGCATTTT. Protein product: CASSLLGEGNQPQHF. Variable domain in full (rest from reference TRBV5-1 and TRBJ1-5): KAGVTQTPRYLIKTRGQQVTLSCSPISGHRSVSWYQQTPGQGLQFLFEYFSETQRNKGNFPGRFSGRQFSNSRSEMNVSTLELGDSALYLCASSLLGEGNQPQHFGDGTRLSIL.